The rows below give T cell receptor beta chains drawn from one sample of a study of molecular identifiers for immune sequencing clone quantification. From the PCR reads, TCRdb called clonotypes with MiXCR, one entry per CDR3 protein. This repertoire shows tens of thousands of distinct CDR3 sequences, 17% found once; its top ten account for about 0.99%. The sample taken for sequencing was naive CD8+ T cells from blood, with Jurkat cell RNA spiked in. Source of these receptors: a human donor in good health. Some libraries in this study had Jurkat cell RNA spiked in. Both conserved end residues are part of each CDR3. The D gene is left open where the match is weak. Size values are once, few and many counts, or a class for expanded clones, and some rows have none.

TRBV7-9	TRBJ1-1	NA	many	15	TGTGCCAGCAGCTTAACAGGTGTGACCAACACTGAAGCTTTCTTT	CASSLTGVTNTEAFF
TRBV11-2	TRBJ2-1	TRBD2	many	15	TGTGCCAGCAGCTTCCTAGCGGGAGAAGTCAATGAGCAGTTCTTC	CASSFLAGEVNEQFF
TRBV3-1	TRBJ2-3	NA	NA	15	TGTGCCAGCAGCCAATATAAGGACCCCAGGGATACGCAGTATTTT	CASSQYKDPRDTQYF
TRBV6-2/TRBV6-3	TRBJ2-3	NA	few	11	TGTGCCAGCTCGCCAGCAGATACGCAGTATTTT	CASSPADTQYF
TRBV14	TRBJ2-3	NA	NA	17	TGTGCCAGCAGCCACCTAGATCCGGGACGCCCCACAGATACGCAGTATTTT	CASSHLDPGRPTDTQYF
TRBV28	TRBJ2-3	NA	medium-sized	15	TGTGCCAGCAGTTTCGGCGTCAGGGGCACAGATACGCAGTATTTT	CASSFGVRGTDTQYF
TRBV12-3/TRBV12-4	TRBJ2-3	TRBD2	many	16	TGTGCCAGCAGTTTTACTAGCGGGGGGGGCACAGATACGCAGTATTTT	CASSFTSGGGTDTQYF
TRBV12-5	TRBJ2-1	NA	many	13	TGTGCTAGTGGCCCGGGAGCCGCAACTGAGCAGTTCTTC	CASGPGAATEQFF
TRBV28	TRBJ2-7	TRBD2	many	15	TGTGCCAGCAGGGTAAAGACTAGCGTCAACTACGAGCAGTACTTC	CASRVKTSVNYEQYF
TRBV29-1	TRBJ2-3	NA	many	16	TGCAGCGTTGAACTTTCTAACGAACCTAGCACAGATACGCAGTATTTT	CSVELSNEPSTDTQYF
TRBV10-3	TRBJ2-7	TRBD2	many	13	TGTGCCACAGAAGCGGGGGGGTATGAAGAGCAGTACTTC	CATEAGGYEEQYF
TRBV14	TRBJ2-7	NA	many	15	TGTGCCAGCAGCCAACCCGCGACGCAGGGCCACGAGCAGTACTTC	CASSQPATQGHEQYF
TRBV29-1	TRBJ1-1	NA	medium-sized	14	TGCAGCGCTGAGGTACCAGGATGGGCGACTGAAGCTTTCTTT	CSAEVPGWATEAFF
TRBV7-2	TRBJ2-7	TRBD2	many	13	TGTGCCAGCAGCTTTGGTGGGGGGGGCGAGCAGTACTTC	CASSFGGGGEQYF
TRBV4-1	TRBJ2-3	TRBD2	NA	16	TGCGCCAGCAGCCAAGTGATGAGCGGGGGGACAGATACGCAGTATTTT	CASSQVMSGGTDTQYF
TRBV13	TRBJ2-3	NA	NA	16	TGTGCCAGCAGCTTAAGGGGATCCAGGCTCACAGATACGCAGTATTTT	CASSLRGSRLTDTQYF
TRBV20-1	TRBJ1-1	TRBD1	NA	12	TGCAGTGCTTCAGGGGGCTACACTGAAGCTTTCTTT	CSASGGYTEAFF
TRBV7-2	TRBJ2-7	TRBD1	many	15	TGTGCCAGCAGCCCGGACAGGGGGCGTCGGTACGAGCAGTACTTC	CASSPDRGRRYEQYF
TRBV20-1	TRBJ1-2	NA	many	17	TGCAGTGCTAGAGATCCGCAGGGTCGCGTTTATGGCTATGGCTACACCTTC	CSARDPQGRVYGYGYTF
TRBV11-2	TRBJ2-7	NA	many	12	TGTGCCAGCAGCCCGGGCGGCTACGAGCAGTACTTC	CASSPGGYEQYF
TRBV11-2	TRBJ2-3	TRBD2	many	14	TGTGCCAGCAGTATTACGGGAGGCCAAGATACGCAGTATTTT	CASSITGGQDTQYF
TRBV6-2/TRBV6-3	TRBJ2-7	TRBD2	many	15	TGTGCCAGCAGCCCACCGACTAGCGGGACCTACGAGCAGTACTTC	CASSPPTSGTYEQYF
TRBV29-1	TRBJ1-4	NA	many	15	TGCAGCGACAGGGCAGGAGGAAGAAAGAATGAAAAACTGTTTTTT	CSDRAGGRKNEKLFF
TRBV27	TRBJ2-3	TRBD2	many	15	TGTGCCAGCAGGACACGGGGGGGCACCCCAGATACGCAGTATTTT	CASRTRGGTPDTQYF
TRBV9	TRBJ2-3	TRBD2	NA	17	TGTGCCAGCAGCACCTTGGTGAGCGGGACGGACCCCGATACGCAGTATTTT	CASSTLVSGTDPDTQYF
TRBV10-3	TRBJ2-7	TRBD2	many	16	TGTGCCATCAGTGACCCTAGCGGGAGGGCCTCCTACGAGCAGTACTTC	CAISDPSGRASYEQYF
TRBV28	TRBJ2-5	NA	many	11	TGTGCCAGCAGTTTTGGTGGGGCCCAGTACTTC	CASSFGGAQYF
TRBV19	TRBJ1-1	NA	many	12	TGTGCCAGTAACTGGGGGTCCACTGAAGCTTTCTTT	CASNWGSTEAFF
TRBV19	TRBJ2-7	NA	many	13	TGTGCCAGTAGCCAGGACAGTTCCTACGAGCAGTACTTC	CASSQDSSYEQYF
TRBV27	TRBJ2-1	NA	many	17	TGTGCCAGCAGTTTATTGGGGGGGAGGGTTGGGGGCGATGAGCAGTTCTTC	CASSLLGGRVGGDEQFF
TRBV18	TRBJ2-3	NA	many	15	TGTGCCAGCCGACTAACGGGACGGGGCACAGATACGCAGTATTTT	CASRLTGRGTDTQYF
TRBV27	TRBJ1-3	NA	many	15	TGTGCCAGCAGTCCAGGGGAGTCATCTGGAAACACCATATATTTT	CASSPGESSGNTIYF
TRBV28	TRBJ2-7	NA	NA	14	TGTGCCAGCAGTTTATCGGGGGAGATCTACGAGCAGTACTTC	CASSLSGEIYEQYF
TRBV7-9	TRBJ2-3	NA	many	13	TGTGCCAGCAGCTTACTGTCGGCAGATACGCAGTATTTT	CASSLLSADTQYF
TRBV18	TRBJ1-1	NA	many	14	TGTGCCAGCTCACACTCAGACAAGAACACTGAAGCTTTCTTT	CASSHSDKNTEAFF
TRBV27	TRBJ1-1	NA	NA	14	TGTGCCAGCAGTTCGGGGGACACAACCTCGGCAGCTTTCTTT	CASSSGDTTSAAFF
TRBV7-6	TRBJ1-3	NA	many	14	TGTGCCAGCAGCAGGGAGGGAGCTGGAAACACCATATATTTT	CASSREGAGNTIYF
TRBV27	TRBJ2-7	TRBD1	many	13	TGTGCCAGCAGTTTATCGTCGGACAGGGTACAGTACTTC	CASSLSSDRVQYF
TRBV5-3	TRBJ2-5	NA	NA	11	TGTGCCAGCAGCGCAGGGGGGGCCGAGGACTTC	CASSAGGAEDF
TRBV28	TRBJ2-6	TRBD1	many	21	TGTGCCAGCAGACCTACGCCACCCGGGACAGGGGTATTCTCTGGGGCCAACGTCCTGACTTTC	CASRPTPPGTGVFSGANVLTF
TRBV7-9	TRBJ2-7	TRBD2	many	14	TGTGCCAGCAGCTTAGTGGGAGGGTTCTACGAGCAGTACTTC	CASSLVGGFYEQYF
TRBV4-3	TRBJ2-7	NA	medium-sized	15	TGCGCCAGCAGCCAAGAATGGGGGTTAGGGTACGAGCAGTACTTC	CASSQEWGLGYEQYF
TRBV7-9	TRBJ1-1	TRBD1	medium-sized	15	TGTGCCAGCAGCCCCTTACAGGGGTTGAACACTGAAGCTTTCTTT	CASSPLQGLNTEAFF
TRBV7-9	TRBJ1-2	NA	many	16	TGTGCCAGCAGTCCTGACTCTACCCCCGGTCACTATGGCTACACCTTC	CASSPDSTPGHYGYTF